This T cell receptor beta chain was found in a study of blood T cell repertoires in COVID-19. Background on the study: Sample material is recorded as cDNA or gDNA derived from T cells, B-cell-depleted T cells, or PBMCs.

The repertoire was sequenced with immunoSEQ multiplex PCR; TCRdb's copy has only in-frame clones and lacks some. The table shows more than 85,000 clones, with roughly 92% occurring only once. The ends lost 9 bases at V and 7 bases at J; junction bases unmatched: 13. CDR1 is LNHDA and CDR2 is SQIVND in the germline V gene (reference sequence). CDR3 length: 15 amino acids. Only one count was recorded for this clone. Input material: peripheral blood. The sequence was obtained from a woman aged 50 to 65 with COVID-19, enrolled during active disease. V and J are TRBV19 and TRBJ1-4; 8 bases line up with TRBD1. The CDR3 sequence is CASRPSGGMGEKLFF. Here the CDR3 DNA reads TGTGCCAGCCGACCGTCAGGGGGCATGGGTGAAAAACTGTTTTTT. The full variable domain, with the rest looked up from reference TRBV19 and TRBJ1-4, is DGGITQSPKYLFRKEGQNVTLSCEQNLNHDAMYWYRQDPGQGLRLIYYSQIVNDFQKGDIAEGYSVSREKKESFPLTVTSAQKNPTAFYLCASRPSGGMGEKLFFGSGTQLSVL.